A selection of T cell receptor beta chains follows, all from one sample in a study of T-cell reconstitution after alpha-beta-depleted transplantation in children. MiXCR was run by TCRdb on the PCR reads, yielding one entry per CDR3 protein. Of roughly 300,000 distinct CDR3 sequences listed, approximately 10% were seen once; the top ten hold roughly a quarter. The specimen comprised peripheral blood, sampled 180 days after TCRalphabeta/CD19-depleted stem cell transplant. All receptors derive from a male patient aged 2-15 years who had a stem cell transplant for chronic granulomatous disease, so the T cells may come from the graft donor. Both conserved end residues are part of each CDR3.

cdr3_aa: CASSLRQPGANVLTF
v_call: TRBV28
cdr3_length: 15

cdr3_aa: CASKKERTYNEQFF
v_call: TRBV5-6
cdr3_length: 14

cdr3_aa: CASSILTSGSTDTQYF
v_call: TRBV19
cdr3_length: 16

cdr3_aa: CASSPLQGGLGDTQYF
v_call: TRBV5-4
cdr3_length: 16

cdr3_aa: CAWSVGGSDTGELFF
v_call: TRBV30
cdr3_length: 15

cdr3_aa: CATMDTGQGNNEQFF
v_call: TRBV15
cdr3_length: 15

cdr3_aa: CSASIGGTGLRNQPQHF
v_call: TRBV20-1
cdr3_length: 17

cdr3_aa: CASSQDADSYEQYF
v_call: TRBV4-3
cdr3_length: 14

cdr3_aa: CASSLDLTSTDTQYF
v_call: TRBV11-2
cdr3_length: 15

cdr3_aa: CASSQAGGPGNTIYF
v_call: TRBV4-1
cdr3_length: 15

cdr3_aa: CSATRPGANVLTF
v_call: TRBV20-1
cdr3_length: 13

cdr3_aa: CSARRTDGKNIQYF
v_call: TRBV20-1
cdr3_length: 14

cdr3_aa: CASSYRGTNTGELFF
v_call: TRBV7-7
cdr3_length: 15

cdr3_aa: CATRRGGGGETQYF
v_call: TRBV19
cdr3_length: 14

cdr3_aa: CASSSPPGDYEQYF
v_call: TRBV7-3
cdr3_length: 14

cdr3_aa: CASSSLFPKTSGRAYEQFF
v_call: TRBV5-1
cdr3_length: 19

cdr3_aa: CSVGETQYF
v_call: TRBV29-1
cdr3_length: 9

cdr3_aa: CASSVGQGGEKLFF
v_call: TRBV6-1
cdr3_length: 14

cdr3_aa: CSARDRTSTGYEQYF
v_call: TRBV20-1
cdr3_length: 15

cdr3_aa: CSARGLAGVVREQFF
v_call: TRBV20-1
cdr3_length: 15

cdr3_aa: CASSTRTGDSNQPQHF
v_call: TRBV7-2
cdr3_length: 16

cdr3_aa: CASSLGGRSGANVLTF
v_call: TRBV5-1
cdr3_length: 16

cdr3_aa: CASGLVWGGVDKNIQYF
v_call: TRBV12-5
cdr3_length: 17

cdr3_aa: CASRPSGTGYNEQFF
v_call: TRBV5-5
cdr3_length: 15

cdr3_aa: CASSEDRVGAYEQYF
v_call: TRBV2
cdr3_length: 15

cdr3_aa: CASSSNGRRREQFF
v_call: TRBV7-6
cdr3_length: 14

cdr3_aa: CSVASGNQPQHF
v_call: TRBV29-1
cdr3_length: 12

cdr3_aa: CASSQDHLSGNTIYF
v_call: TRBV14
cdr3_length: 15

cdr3_aa: CASSLAQGRETQYF
v_call: TRBV5-1
cdr3_length: 14

cdr3_aa: CASSPGLADTQYF
v_call: TRBV7-3
cdr3_length: 13

cdr3_aa: CSASLLVRAPPDTQYF
v_call: TRBV20-1
cdr3_length: 16

cdr3_aa: CASSLISGDSHNEQFF
v_call: TRBV28
cdr3_length: 16

cdr3_aa: CASSLSDRERDTQYF
v_call: TRBV5-1
cdr3_length: 15

cdr3_aa: CCARDPGGRGGGTEAFF
v_call: TRBV20-1
cdr3_length: 17

cdr3_aa: CSVRRLAGEGEQFF
v_call: TRBV29-1
cdr3_length: 14

cdr3_aa: CASSGGQGRLSEAFF
v_call: TRBV18
cdr3_length: 15